The text below deals with one T cell receptor (beta chain). Its antigen is undetermined. Vbeta (60) and Jbeta (13) primers were used in the PCR. This table comes from immunoSEQ multiplex PCR, and its TCRdb copy is limited to in-frame clones, with some not included. Of nearly 110,000 clones in the sample, 70% to 80% were seen once. The source of the sample is a study of cytomegalovirus exposure and HLA in healthy donors. Findings of the study overall: In a later analysis, HLA-associated TCR beta chains were more clonally expanded than equally common others. Presence/absence analyses assumed roughly uniform sequencing depth across donors, which may not hold.

V dropped 0 bases and J dropped 5; count of bases not matched to a gene: 6. The CDR3 sequence is 15 residues long. Per germline, CDR1 SGHDN and CDR2 FVKESK. This TCR was recovered from a man in his sixties in good health and CMV-seronegative. The sample comprised PBMCs. The chain couples TRBV14 to TRBJ2-7, with 8 positions matching TRBD2. CDR3 loop: CASSQDAGGMDEQYV. CDR3 in DNA: TGTGCCAGCAGCCAAGATGCGGGGGGAATGGACGAGCAGTACGTC.